This is a list of T cell receptor beta chains from one sample in a study of T cells after yellow fever vaccination. TCRdb redid the calling of the 5' RACE reads with MiXCR, one entry per CDR3 protein. The data show about 300,000 distinct CDR3 sequences, with around 6.8% seen just once and roughly a sixth held by the top ten. Sequenced here: PBMCs, sampled around 45 days after the first yellow fever vaccination. The receptors shown here come from a man aged 18 to 30 who received the YFV17D yellow fever vaccine. Both conserved end residues are part of each CDR3. D genes are given only for firm matches. Expanded clones are given a class, and other clones once, few, many or no size at all.

>TRBV5-4|-|few|TRBJ2-4|11
CASSFRGIQYF
TGTGCCAGCAGCTTTAGGGGCATTCAGTACTTC
>TRBV10-3|-|-|TRBJ1-5|14
CAIRGGSDHQPQHF
TGTGCCATCAGGGGAGGCTCAGACCATCAGCCCCAGCATTTT
>TRBV9|TRBD1|many|TRBJ2-7|14
CASSPGTVNYEQYF
TGTGCCAGCAGCCCCGGGACAGTAAACTACGAGCAGTACTTC
>TRBV4-2|TRBD2|few|TRBJ2-1|17
CASSQGFLAGGANEQFF
TGTGCCAGCAGCCAAGGTTTTCTAGCGGGGGGGGCTAATGAGCAGTTCTTC
>TRBV5-1|-|-|TRBJ2-1|11
CASAGQSEQFF
TGCGCCAGCGCCGGACAGAGTGAGCAGTTCTTC
>TRBV15|TRBD1|few|TRBJ1-5|15
CATSRDGRGNQPQHF
TGTGCCACCAGCAGAGATGGCAGGGGGAATCAGCCCCAGCATTTT
>TRBV9|-|-|TRBJ1-2|14
CASSFGLLNYGYTF
TGTGCCAGCAGTTTTGGCCTCCTTAACTATGGCTACACCTTC
>TRBV5-1|TRBD1|many|TRBJ2-7|13
CASSSDRSYEQYF
TGCGCCAGCAGCTCGGACAGGTCCTACGAGCAGTACTTC
>TRBV7-2|TRBD2|-|TRBJ2-3|18
CASSFGRGGGGYTDTQYF
TGTGCCAGCAGCTTCGGTCGGGGCGGGGGGGGATACACAGATACGCAGTATTTT
>TRBV19|-|-|TRBJ2-5|14
CASSRSGSEETQYF
TGTGCCAGTAGTAGGTCGGGGAGTGAAGAGACCCAGTACTTC
>TRBV7-3|TRBD2|few|TRBJ2-1|14
CASSLTSGGLEQFF
TGTGCCAGCAGCTTAACTAGCGGGGGCCTCGAGCAGTTCTTC
>TRBV4-3|TRBD2|-|TRBJ2-2|20
CASSQDFATSGGPGAGELFF
TGCGCCAGCAGCCAAGATTTTGCTACTAGCGGGGGGCCTGGGGCCGGGGAGCTGTTTTTT
>TRBV11-2|-|many|TRBJ2-1|16
CASSPRGDSSYNEQFF
TGTGCCAGCAGCCCGCGGGGGGACAGCTCCTACAATGAGCAGTTCTTC
>TRBV20-1|-|-|TRBJ2-7|13
CSARPHTIYEQYF
TGCAGTGCTAGACCCCACACCATCTACGAGCAGTACTTC
>TRBV20-1|-|many|TRBJ1-2|12
CSASDSNYGYTF
TGCAGTGCTAGCGACAGTAACTATGGCTACACCTTC
>TRBV5-1|-|many|TRBJ2-2|13
CASSSTLTGELFF
TGCGCCAGCAGCTCCACTTTGACCGGGGAGCTGTTTTTT
>TRBV7-9|TRBD1|few|TRBJ2-2|17
CASLEPQTGGYTGELFF
TGTGCCAGCTTAGAGCCCCAGACAGGGGGCTACACCGGGGAGCTGTTTTTT
>TRBV14|-|-|TRBJ2-3|17
CASSQVAGASSTDTQYF
TGTGCCAGCAGCCAAGTGGCAGGAGCCTCTAGCACAGATACGCAGTATTTT
>TRBV7-9|TRBD1|few|TRBJ2-2|15
CASSADRENTGELFF
TGTGCCAGCAGCGCGGACAGGGAGAACACCGGGGAGCTGTTTTTT
>TRBV28|-|few|TRBJ2-1|18
CASSFSRGLLSSYNEQFF
TGTGCCAGCAGTTTTAGCAGGGGCCTATTAAGCTCCTACAATGAGCAGTTCTTC
>TRBV20-1|-|-|TRBJ2-7|16
CSANPPYGGTFREQYF
TGCAGTGCTAACCCCCCCTATGGGGGAACTTTCAGGGAGCAGTACTTC
>TRBV10-3|TRBD2|-|TRBJ2-5|14
CAISVGGSRETQYF
TGTGCCATCAGTGTCGGGGGGTCTAGGGAGACCCAGTACTTC
>TRBV10-3|-|-|TRBJ1-1|15
CAISETSVGNTEAFF
TGTGCCATCAGTGAGACGAGTGTTGGAAACACTGAAGCTTTCTTT
>TRBV4-2|TRBD2|few|TRBJ2-3|19
CASSQVRSSGGYSTDTQYF
TGTGCCAGCAGCCAAGTGCGATCTAGCGGGGGCTATAGCACAGATACGCAGTATTTT
>TRBV5-4|-|-|TRBJ1-2|13
CASSQDLGGGYTF
TGTGCCAGCAGCCAGGATCTGGGGGGTGGCTACACCTTC
>TRBV6-1|-|few|TRBJ2-3|15
CASSETQGWADTQYF
TGTGCCAGCAGTGAAACACAGGGTTGGGCAGATACGCAGTATTTT
>TRBV20-1|TRBD1|-|TRBJ2-2|14
CSARGDRAAGELFF
TGCAGTGCTAGAGGGGACAGGGCCGCCGGGGAGCTGTTTTTT
>TRBV7-2|-|few|TRBJ1-1|15
CASSPQEGSRTEAFF
TGTGCCAGCAGCCCCCAAGAAGGTTCACGGACTGAAGCTTTCTTT